Listed here are 12 T cell receptor beta chains from one sample, sequenced in a study of CD8+ T cells in alopecia areata. The treatment here: oral pan-JAK inhibitor, 5-10 mg twice daily. RNA was isolated and reverse transcribed to cDNA, the sequencing template. The protocol was immunoSEQ multiplex PCR, while the TCRdb copy is restricted to in-frame clones and leaves out a portion. The sample records roughly 120,000 clones, roughly 50% being singletons. This specimen consisted of CD8+ T cells sorted from blood, obtained at week 24, from a patient treated with tofacitinib. All receptors come from a human donor with alopecia areata.

The chain is built from TRBV5-6 and TRBJ2-5; tentatively, D is TRBD1 or TRBD2 (6 bases each). V gave up 4 bases and J gave up 2 bases, with 18 bases separating them. The germline V gene encodes CDR1 SGHDT and CDR2 YYEEEE. The CDR3 runs 16 residues. The CDR3 sequence is CASSPEVGGPQETQYF. CDR3 sequence (DNA): TGTGCCAGCAGCCCGGAGGTGGGGGGCCCACAAGAGACCCAGTACTTC.

The chain recombines TRBV7-9 with TRBJ2-7; maybe TRBD2 (6 bases). The CDR3 sequence is 15 residues long. Germline assignment: CDR1 SEHNR and CDR2 FQNEAQ (reference sequence). V was pared by 0 bases and J by 2 bases, with 11 bases between. The CDR3 nucleotides are TGTGCCAGCAGCTTAGCTAGCGGCCAGGCCTACGAGCAGTACTTC. It specifies CASSLASGQAYEQYF.

This clone came up a few times. The V gene is TRBV30, the J gene TRBJ1-5; no clear D. CDR1 is GTSNPN and CDR2 is SVGIG in the germline V gene (reference sequence). With 2 bases removed from V and 0 bases from J, the gap between germline ends came to 11 bases. This CDR3 spans 15 amino acids. The CDR3 DNA sequence: TGTGCCTGGAGTATTGACGGTTATAGCAATCAGCCCCAGCATTTT. Residues: CAWSIDGYSNQPQHF.

The chain links TRBV6-6 to TRBJ2-7; D perhaps matches TRBD1 (6 bases). V dropped 2 bases and J dropped 4 bases, with 12 bases sitting between them. The CDR3 loop spans 14 amino acids. CDR1 is MNHNY and CDR2 is SVGAGI in the germline V gene (reference sequence). The CDR3 DNA is TGTGCCAGCAGTTACGCGACAGGCCGTTACGAGCAGTACTTC. This gives the protein CASSYATGRYEQYF.

This sequence joins TRBV29-1 and TRBJ2-7; 9 positions agree with TRBD1. The V segment lost 2 bases and the J segment 3 bases; nucleotides outside the gene matches: 2. Germline CDR1 SQVTM, CDR2 ANQGSEA. This CDR3 contains 13 residues. The CDR3 DNA is TGCAGCGTTGAATGGGACAGGGACTACGAGCAGTACTTC. Residues: CSVEWDRDYEQYF.

This CDR3 reads CASRFIGGADTEAFF. The DNA of the CDR3 is TGCGCCAGCAGGTTCATAGGGGGGGCTGACACTGAAGCTTTCTTT. The gene calls are TRBV5-1 and TRBJ1-1; D perhaps matches TRBD1 (6 bases). CDR1 and CDR2 (germline): SGHRS, YFSETQ. The CDR3 covers 15 residues. The ends were cut back, 5 bases at V and 3 bases at J, with 17 bases in the middle.

V usage is TRBV2 and J usage is TRBJ1-2; D is undetermined. The V end lost 3 bases, the J end lost 1 base, and 6 bases lay between the germline ends. The germline V gene encodes CDR1 SNHLY and CDR2 FYNNEI. The CDR3 spans 13 residues. The DNA of the CDR3 is TGTGCCAGCAGTGATAGCCATAACTATGGCTACACCTTC. Translating it yields CASSDSHNYGYTF.

J is TRBJ1-2 and V is TRBV27, with D hard to call. V lost 7 bases, J lost 1 base, and 16 bases lay in between. This CDR3 region has 15 residues. CDR1 MNHEY and CDR2 SMNVEV come from the germline V gene (reference sequence). CDR3 DNA: TGTGCCAGCACCTTTTCCGGCAGCATTAACTATGGCTACACCTTC. It encodes CASTFSGSINYGYTF.

V is TRBV5-4 and J is TRBJ2-3, with 8 nucleotides matching TRBD1. The CDR3 spans 14 residues. The V segment lost 3 bases and the J segment 2 bases; nucleotides outside the gene matches: 2. Looked up from germline, CDR1 is SGHNT and CDR2 is YYREEE (reference sequence). CDR3 DNA sequence: TGTGCCAGCAGCTCGGACAGGGCCACAGATACGCAGTATTTT. Translation: CASSSDRATDTQYF.

This sequence joins TRBV7-2 and TRBJ2-7; D is unclear. With 4 bases removed from V and 7 bases from J, the gap between germline ends came to 11 bases. The CDR3 sequence is 12 residues long. Germline CDR1 reads SGHTA; CDR2 reads FQGNSA. CDR3 nucleotide sequence: TGTGCCAGCAGCTCGTCACAGAGGGAGCAGTACTTC. It specifies CASSSSQREQYF.

The V call is TRBV5-6, the J call TRBJ2-1; 9 bases match TRBD2. The V gene end was trimmed by 0 bases and the J gene end by 4 bases; junction bases not matched to a gene: 5. CDR1 and CDR2 (germline): SGHDT, YYEEEE. This CDR3 comprises 16 residues. DNA for the CDR3: TGTGCCAGCAGCTTGGCCCTAGCGGGGTCTTACAATGAGCAGTTCTTC. It specifies CASSLALAGSYNEQFF.

The CDR3 sequence is CSVERDNEQFF. The DNA of the CDR3 is TGCAGCGTTGAAAGGGACAATGAGCAGTTCTTC. The chain employs TRBV29-1 and TRBJ2-1; D gene uncertain. Trimming removed 2 bases at V and 5 bases at J, with 4 bases between. Germline CDR1 reads SQVTM; CDR2 reads ANQGSEA. CDR3 length: 11 residues.